These 32 T cell receptor beta chains were all obtained from the same sample, sequenced in a study of response to subunit inactivated influenza vaccine. Each CDR3 protein is one row after TCRdb ran MiXCR on the RT-PCR reads. The sample has 710,000 or so distinct CDR3 sequences; roughly 14% are singletons. The sequences come from PBMCs from blood, collected 11 to 12 days after vaccination. The origin of the receptors is a man aged 45-65 years who received an inactivated influenza vaccine.

The chain links TRBV30 to TRBJ2-3; D unclear. Looked up from germline, CDR1 is GTSNPN and CDR2 is SVGIG (reference sequence). The CDR3 is 16 amino acids. Trimming took off 0 bases at V and 1 base at J, with 14 bases between the two ends. This CDR3 reads CAWSVLGSPGTDTQYF. The CDR3 coding sequence is TGTGCCTGGAGTGTATTAGGCTCCCCTGGCACAGATACGCAGTATTTT.

This clonotype occurred many times. The J gene is TRBJ2-2, the V gene TRBV12-3 or TRBV12-4; 14 nucleotides line up with TRBD2. The length of the CDR3 is 20 residues. After removal of 4 bases from V and 0 bases from J, the junction contained 10 bases not matched to a gene. The DNA for the CDR3 is TGTGCCAGCAGTTCCGCCGGGACTAGCGGGAGTTGGGCGAACACCGGGGAGCTGTTTTTT. Amino acids: CASSSAGTSGSWANTGELFF.

This clonotype was seen a few times. With a much larger clone just one base away, this may be a read error. The CDR3 here is CASDNYNEQFF. The CDR3 nucleotides are TGTGCCAGCGACAATTACAATGAGCAGTTCTTC. The genes are TRBV7-2 and TRBJ2-1; the D is unclear. There are 11 residues in the CDR3. Looked up from germline, CDR1 is SGHTA and CDR2 is FQGNSA. Between the trimmed V and J ends, which lost 8 bases and 4 bases, there was a span of 6 bases.

This clonotype was counted only a few times. The chain is built from TRBV7-8 and TRBJ2-7, with 9 bases lining up with TRBD1. This CDR3 region has 14 residues. Germline-derived CDR1 and CDR2 are SGHVS and FQNEAQ. V gave up 6 bases and J gave up 1 base; unmatched junction bases: 4. CDR3 in DNA: TGTGCCAGCAGACCGGACAGGGGATCCTACGAGCAGTACTTC. It specifies CASRPDRGSYEQYF. Supplemented by reference TRBV7-8 and TRBJ2-7, the full variable domain reads GAGVSQSPRYKVAKRGQDVALRCDPISGHVSLFWYQQALGQGPEFLTYFQNEAQLDKSGLPSDRFFAERPEGSVSTLKIQRTQQEDSAVYLCASRPDRGSYEQYFGPGTRLTVT.

A few counts support this clonotype. The chain joins TRBV5-8 to TRBJ2-1; 8 bases are a match to TRBD1. Germline lookup yields CDR1 SGHTS and CDR2 YDEGEE. Germline trimming cut 4 bases from V and 5 bases from J; bases unmatched to any gene: 8. The CDR3 is 15 residues long. The CDR3 sequence is CASSPRGQGHNEQFF. The CDR3 nucleotides read TGTGCCAGCAGCCCCCGCGGACAGGGTCACAATGAGCAGTTCTTC.

This clonotype came up a few times. J is TRBJ2-1 and V is TRBV5-1, with TRBD1 matching over 11 bases. The CDR3 runs 16 residues. In germline, CDR1 is SGHRS, CDR2 YFSETQ. The V and J ends lost 4 bases and 5 bases, in that order; junction bases with no gene match: 8. The CDR3 nucleotides read TGCGCCAGCAGCGTAGGACAGGGGGCGCGGAACAATGAGCAGTTCTTC. It specifies CASSVGQGARNNEQFF.

The chain has TRBV12-3 or TRBV12-4 and TRBJ2-7, with 7 bases that match TRBD1. This CDR3 region has 13 residues. J lost 5 bases, V lost 5 bases, and 6 bases had no gene match. The CDR3 bases are TGTGCCAGCAGTAGACAGGGTTGGGACGAGCAGTACTTC. Encoded protein: CASSRQGWDEQYF.

The chain couples TRBV20-1 to TRBJ1-6; no definite D call. Germline loops: CDR1 DFQATT, CDR2 SNEGSKA (reference sequence). The V and J ends lost 3 bases and 0 bases respectively, with 6 bases between them. The CDR3 length is 14 residues. In nucleotides, the CDR3 is TGCAGTGCTAGTGGGGACTCCTATAATTCACCCCTCCACTTT. This codes for CSASGDSYNSPLHF.

The chain joins TRBV11-3 to TRBJ2-6; TRBD1 matches at 8 bases. Germline CDR1 reads SGHNT; CDR2 reads YENEEA. This CDR3 spans 16 amino acids. V lost 5 bases, J lost 3 bases, and 6 bases stayed unmatched. CDR3 sequence (DNA): TGTGCCAGCAGCGACACAGGGGGATATGGGGCCAACGTCCTGACTTTC. Its translation: CASSDTGGYGANVLTF.

The rearrangement uses TRBV5-4 and TRBJ2-3; 7 bases agree with TRBD2. The CDR3 is 15 amino acids. Losses at the gene ends were 4 bases for V and 4 bases for J; bases not matched to a gene: 9. Germline CDR1 is SGHNT and CDR2 is YYREEE (reference sequence). The DNA of the CDR3 is TGTGCCAGCAGCCTGGACGGGAGGAGTCCAGATACGCAGTATTTT. This sequence encodes CASSLDGRSPDTQYF.

This clonotype was found a few times. The rearrangement uses TRBV5-6 and TRBJ1-2; the D is unclear. This CDR3 contains 14 residues. Trimming took off 0 bases at V and 2 bases at J, with 8 bases between the two ends. Germline lookup yields CDR1 SGHDT and CDR2 YYEEEE. In DNA form, the CDR3 reads TGTGCCAGCAGCTTGGACCGACCCAACTATGGCTACACCTTC. As protein: CASSLDRPNYGYTF.

The rearrangement joins TRBV29-1 to TRBJ1-2; 7 bases are shared with TRBD1. The junction had 6 bases not matched to a gene; V was cut back by 6 bases and J by 5 bases. The CDR3 totals 12 residues. Looked up from germline, CDR1 is SQVTM and CDR2 is ANQGSEA. The CDR3 region has the DNA TGCAGCGTGGGGGACAGCGCATATGGCTACACCTTC. Protein: CSVGDSAYGYTF.

The V gene is TRBV20-1, the J gene TRBJ2-3; a possible D gene is TRBD1 (5 bases). V was clipped by 6 bases and J by 2 bases, with 15 bases between them. Per germline, CDR1 DFQATT and CDR2 SNEGSKA (reference sequence). CDR3 size: 14 residues. The CDR3 DNA reads TGCAGTGCCCTGGGGCAGGACCACACAGATACGCAGTATTTT. Its protein is CSALGQDHTDTQYF.

This chain uses TRBV6-2 or TRBV6-3 with TRBJ2-7; D is perhaps TRBD1 (6 bases). Germline CDR1 MNHEY, CDR2 SVGEGT. CDR3 length: 15 amino acids. With 10 bases removed from V and 1 base from J, the gap between germline ends came to 20 bases. The CDR3 region is CATEGGPTFSYEQYF. As DNA, the CDR3 is TGTGCCACCGAAGGGGGTCCAACGTTTTCCTACGAGCAGTACTTC.

The J gene is TRBJ2-1, the V gene TRBV10-2, with 13 bases fitting TRBD2. Germline loops: CDR1 WSHSY, CDR2 SAAADI. Germline trimming cut 4 bases from V and 7 bases from J; bases unmatched to any gene: 10. CDR3 length: 17 amino acids. As DNA, the CDR3 is TGCGCCAGCAGTGCCCTCGGACTAGCGGGAGATTTGAATGAGCAGTTCTTC. The encoded protein is CASSALGLAGDLNEQFF.

This clonotype appeared a few times. This chain joins TRBV10-3 and TRBJ1-3; D remains unclear. Trimming cost V 3 bases and J 0 bases, with 9 bases left between them. Germline loops: CDR1 ENHRY, CDR2 SYGVKD. This CDR3 is built from 15 residues. The CDR3 here is CAISDFISSGNTIYF. For the CDR3, the DNA is TGTGCCATCAGTGACTTCATCAGCTCTGGAAACACCATATATTTT.

This clonotype was seen at least ten times. The CDR3 region is CASSSSDRGWRHGYTF. In DNA, the CDR3 is TGTGCCAGCAGCTCATCTGACAGGGGTTGGAGGCATGGCTACACCTTC. The rearrangement uses TRBV6-2 or TRBV6-3 and TRBJ1-2, with 8 nucleotides matching TRBD1. The CDR3 spans 16 residues. In germline, CDR1 is MNHEY, CDR2 SVGEGT. The J segment lost 6 bases and the V segment lost 6 bases, leaving 15 bases of the junction unmatched.

The chain combines TRBV5-1 with TRBJ2-1; TRBD1 agrees at 7 bases. V lost 2 bases to trimming and J lost 0 bases; unmatched junction nucleotides: 8. From germline, CDR1 is SGHRS and CDR2 YFSETQ. CDR3 length equals 17 residues. CDR3 DNA: TGCGCCAGCAGCTTAGATACAGGGGCAAGCTCCTACAATGAGCAGTTCTTC. Encoded protein: CASSLDTGASSYNEQFF.

This clonotype was seen many times. The chain recombines TRBV7-9 with TRBJ2-1; D not certain. Germline CDR1 is SEHNR and CDR2 is FQNEAQ (reference sequence). Trimming took 4 bases from V and 3 from J, leaving 16 bases between them. CDR3 length equals 16 residues. This chain's CDR3 is CASSSAERYGYNEQFF. The CDR3 DNA reads as TGTGCCAGCAGCTCCGCGGAGCGATATGGCTACAATGAGCAGTTCTTC.

This chain connects TRBV24-1 to TRBJ2-4, with D hard to call. Between the trimmed V and J ends, which lost 4 bases and 4 bases, there was a span of 10 bases. Germline CDR1 KGHDR, CDR2 SFDVKD. The CDR3 length is 14 residues. This chain's CDR3 is CATSEPSRKNIQYF. DNA for the CDR3: TGTGCCACCAGTGAACCATCACGGAAAAACATTCAGTACTTC.

This chain links TRBV12-3 or TRBV12-4 with TRBJ2-1; TRBD2 agrees at 12 bases. This CDR3 is 15 amino acids long. Losses at the gene ends were 7 bases for V and 10 bases for J; bases not matched to a gene: 11. CDR3 in DNA: TGTGCCAGCACCATAACTAGCGGGAGGCTCAACGAGCAGTTCTTC. This sequence encodes CASTITSGRLNEQFF.

V and J are TRBV25-1 and TRBJ1-6; D unresolved. Trimming took 2 bases from V and 8 from J, leaving 10 bases between them. The CDR3 length is 14 residues. The germline gives CDR1 MGHDK, CDR2 SYGVNS. Here the CDR3 DNA reads TGTGCCAGCAGTGAACACAGACTGGATTCACCCCTCCACTTT. This translates into CASSEHRLDSPLHF.

This clonotype turned up a few times. The rearrangement uses TRBV6-5 and TRBJ1-5, with D unresolved. V lost 0 bases, J lost 2 bases, and 8 bases lay in between. Germline V gene lookup returns CDR1 MNHEY and CDR2 SVGAGI. The CDR3 has 15 residues. The chain's CDR3 is CASSYSPLGNQPQHF. The CDR3 bases are TGTGCCAGCAGTTACTCCCCCCTCGGCAATCAGCCCCAGCATTTT.

This clonotype was counted only a few times. The J gene is TRBJ1-4, the V gene TRBV5-6, with TRBD1 identical over 8 bases. The germline V gene encodes CDR1 SGHDT and CDR2 YYEEEE. J was trimmed by 6 bases and V by 2 bases; bases with no gene match: 6. The CDR3 has 15 residues. CDR3 coding DNA: TGTGCCAGCAGCTTAACCGGACAGGGAGATGAAAAACTGTTTTTT. It encodes CASSLTGQGDEKLFF. Together with reference TRBV5-6 and TRBJ1-4, the CDR3 gives the full variable domain: DAGVTQSPTHLIKTRGQQVTLRCSPKSGHDTVSWYQQALGQGPQFIFQYYEEEERQRGNFPDRFSGHQFPNYSSELNVNALLLGDSALYLCASSLTGQGDEKLFFGSGTQLSVL.

J is TRBJ2-3 and V is TRBV4-3; unclear D gene. Germline CDR1 is LGHNA and CDR2 is YSLEER. CDR3 length: 15 residues. V lost 2 bases to trimming and J lost 2 bases, with 11 bases between them. DNA for the CDR3: TGCGCCAGCAGCCAAAGGGTGAGCTCCACAGATACGCAGTATTTT. Amino acid sequence: CASSQRVSSTDTQYF.

The chain combines TRBV20-1 with TRBJ2-3; 8 bases align to TRBD2. This CDR3 has 12 amino acids. CDR1 DFQATT and CDR2 SNEGSKA come from the germline V gene (reference sequence). Losses at the gene ends were 6 bases for V and 5 bases for J; bases not matched to a gene: 4. The CDR3 bases are TGCAGTGCCGGGGGGGCGGTAGATACGCAGTATTTT. Amino acids: CSAGGAVDTQYF.

The chain uses TRBV30 and TRBJ2-1; unclear D gene. Per the germline V gene, CDR1 is GTSNPN and CDR2 is SVGIG (reference sequence). V lost 1 base to trimming and J lost 0 bases, with 16 bases between them. This CDR3 has 17 amino acids. CDR3 region: CAWSALGWGSSYNEQFF. In DNA form, the CDR3 reads TGTGCCTGGAGTGCTTTAGGGTGGGGTAGCTCCTACAATGAGCAGTTCTTC.

This clonotype was found a few times. This sequence joins TRBV20-1 and TRBJ1-4, with TRBD1 as a possible D gene (6 bases). This CDR3 is built from 15 residues. The germline V and J ends were trimmed by 5 bases and 4 bases, with 17 bases remaining between them. CDR1 DFQATT and CDR2 SNEGSKA come from the germline V gene (reference sequence). CDR3 coding DNA: TGCAGTGCTCACGATTGGACAGCAAATAATGAAAAACTGTTTTTT. Amino acid sequence: CSAHDWTANNEKLFF.

The table lists this clonotype with many counts. V and J are TRBV25-1 and TRBJ2-7; the D gene is possibly TRBD2 (5 bases). Germline CDR1 is MGHDK and CDR2 is SYGVNS. The CDR3 is 11 residues long. The germline V and J ends were trimmed by 8 bases and 3 bases, with 8 bases remaining between them. CDR3 nucleotides: TGTGCCAGCTCCGGGGTCTACGAGCAGTACTTC. It yields the protein CASSGVYEQYF.

The CDR3 sequence is CASSWGQGLAGVSAYEQYF. CDR3 DNA sequence: TGCGCCAGCAGCTGGGGACAGGGACTAGCGGGAGTCAGCGCCTACGAGCAGTACTTC. The chain is built from TRBV5-1 and TRBJ2-7; 14 bases agree with TRBD2. CDR3 length equals 19 residues. Trimming at V came to 3 bases and at J to 2 bases, leaving 13 bases not matched to a gene. The germline CDR1 and CDR2 sequences are SGHRS and YFSETQ.

This clonotype was picked up many times. The chain carries TRBV11-2 and TRBJ1-1; the match to TRBD1 covers 10 bases. Germline V gene lookup returns CDR1 SGHAT and CDR2 FQNNGV. This CDR3 comprises 16 residues. V was clipped by 4 bases and J by 4 bases; unmatched bases: 9. The CDR3 is CASSWDRGSRSTEAFF. The CDR3 DNA is TGTGCCAGCAGCTGGGACAGGGGATCGCGGAGCACTGAAGCTTTCTTT.

This clonotype showed up just a few times. The rearrangement uses TRBV7-9 and TRBJ2-5; 7 bases fit TRBD1. The CDR3 has 13 amino acids. Germline V CDR1 and CDR2: SEHNR, FQNEAQ (reference sequence). Unmatched junction bases numbered 3, after V lost 5 bases and J lost 3 bases. The CDR3 protein is CASSIDREETQYF. The DNA for the CDR3 is TGTGCCAGCAGCATCGACAGGGAAGAGACCCAGTACTTC. Complete variable domain (other parts from reference TRBV7-9 and TRBJ2-5): DTGVSQNPRHKITKRGQNVTFRCDPISEHNRLYWYRQTLGQGPEFLTYFQNEAQLEKSRLLSDRFSAERPKGSFSTLEIQRTEQGDSAMYLCASSIDREETQYFGPGTRLLVL.